Listed below are T cell receptor beta chains from one sample, sequenced in a study of blood T cell repertoires in COVID-19. Libraries were prepared by immunoSEQ multiplex PCR; TCRdb keeps only in-frame clonotypes and omits some of them. This sample has about 150,000 clones; around 79% occur once, and the top ten carry roughly 19%. Sequencing used PBMCs or T cells enriched from blood (not recorded which). The receptors come from a woman aged 70-85 years in a cohort exposed to, infected with or recovered from COVID-19 (not recorded which). CDR3s include the opening cysteine and the closing phenylalanine or tryptophan. A D gene is named only where the DNA matches it firmly. Clone size is shown for a subset of rows, as once, few, many or a class of expanded clone.

CDR3	DNA	size	V	J	D
CASSLSGTYTGELFF	TGTGCCAGCAGCTTAAGCGGGACCTACACCGGGGAGCTGTTTTTT	.	TRBV7-2	TRBJ2-2	TRBD2
CATSRDRGTGQPQHF	TGTGCCACCAGCAGAGATCGAGGGACAGGCCAGCCCCAGCATTTT	few	TRBV15	TRBJ1-5	TRBD1
CASSRGQVNQPQHF	TGTGCCAGCTCACGAGGACAGGTTAATCAGCCCCAGCATTTT	.	TRBV18	TRBJ1-5	TRBD1
CASSLGSMYGYTF	TGCGCCAGCAGCTTGGGCTCTATGTATGGCTACACCTTC	.	TRBV5-1	TRBJ1-2	.
CASSSTGYEQYF	TGTGCCAGCAGCTCAACAGGCTACGAGCAGTACTTC	.	TRBV9	TRBJ2-7	.
CASSGLAGPQYF	TGTGCCAGCAGCGGACTAGCGGGCCCTCAGTACTTC	.	TRBV28	TRBJ2-7	TRBD2
CASSLLQATDYEQYF	TGTGCCAGCAGCTTACTACAGGCTACGGACTACGAGCAGTACTTC	.	TRBV7-3	TRBJ2-7	.
CAISEIMAGVTGNEQFF	TGTGCCATCAGTGAGATTATGGCGGGAGTCACGGGAAATGAGCAGTTCTTC	.	TRBV10-3	TRBJ2-1	TRBD2
CATRGGPSNQPQHF	TGTGCCACTCGGGGGGGACCGAGCAATCAGCCCCAGCATTTT	.	TRBV28	TRBJ1-5	.
CASSLAGARTEAFF	TGTGCCAGCAGTTTGGCGGGCGCGAGGACTGAAGCTTTCTTT	.	TRBV28	TRBJ1-1	.
CASSPVSYQETQYF	TGTGCCAGCTCACCCGTTAGCTACCAAGAGACCCAGTACTTC	.	TRBV18	TRBJ2-5	.
CASSHQLAGNSYNEQFF	TGTGCCAGCAGCCACCAACTAGCGGGAAACTCCTACAATGAGCAGTTCTTC	.	TRBV3-1/TRBV3-2	TRBJ2-1	TRBD2
CASSSPVRRSPLHF	TGTGCCAGCAGTTCCCCCGTCCGGAGGTCACCCCTCCACTTT	.	TRBV27	TRBJ1-6	.
CASFTSSNQPQHF	TGTGCCAGCTTTACTAGTAGCAATCAGCCCCAGCATTTT	once	TRBV28	TRBJ1-5	.
CASSKVRQGKNIQYF	TGTGCCAGCAGCAAAGTCAGGCAGGGTAAAAACATTCAGTACTTC	.	TRBV21-1	TRBJ2-4	.
CASSLGLDSYNEQFF	TGTGCTAGCAGCTTAGGTCTAGACTCCTACAATGAGCAGTTCTTC	few	TRBV7-7	TRBJ2-1	.
CASSQVHPHYEQYF	TGTGCCAGCAGCCAAGTACACCCACACTACGAGCAGTACTTC	.	TRBV3-1/TRBV3-2	TRBJ2-7	.
CASRTGTASNTEAFF	TGTGCCAGTAGAACGGGGACAGCCTCGAACACTGAAGCTTTCTTT	.	TRBV19	TRBJ1-1	TRBD1
CASSLGGQGPSGAFF	TGTGCCAGCAGCTTGGGGGGACAGGGGCCCAGTGGAGCTTTCTTT	.	TRBV5-4	TRBJ1-1	TRBD1